The 10 T cell receptor beta chains reported below all come from one sample, sequenced in a study of Graves' ophthalmopathy and Graves' hyperthyroidism. RNA transcripts served as template for amplifying TCR beta CDR3 sequences. After a first-round RT-PCR with HTBI primers, a second-round multiplex PCR was run. One entry per CDR3 protein, called by TCRdb with MiXCR from the multiplex PCR reads. The table has roughly 400,000 distinct CDR3 sequences, around 20% seen once. Sample: peripheral blood. The source of these receptors is a woman aged 18-29 years with Graves' ophthalmopathy.

This clonotype was observed at least ten times. The rearrangement uses TRBV10-3 and TRBJ2-7, with no clear D. This CDR3 has 14 amino acids. The germline V and J ends were trimmed by 3 bases and 1 base, with 10 bases remaining between them. Germline-derived CDR1 and CDR2 are ENHRY and SYGVKD. The CDR3: CAISDRARSYEQYF. In DNA form, the CDR3 reads TGTGCCATCAGTGATCGGGCCAGATCCTACGAGCAGTACTTC.

This clonotype was detected many times. V usage is TRBV2 and J usage is TRBJ1-6; 8 bases are shared with TRBD1. CDR1 and CDR2 from the germline V gene are SNHLY and FYNNEI. The length of the CDR3 is 15 residues. V lost 6 bases, J lost 8 bases, and 9 bases stayed unmatched. CDR3 bases: TGTGCCAGCAGCCGTGACAGGGGTGGTGATTCACCCCTCCACTTT. Protein sequence: CASSRDRGGDSPLHF.

This clonotype showed up many times. The chain couples TRBV19 to TRBJ2-2; D is unresolved. This CDR3 has 15 amino acids. The ends were cut back, 1 base at V and 0 bases at J, with 6 bases in the middle. In germline, CDR1 is LNHDA, CDR2 SQIVND (reference sequence). In DNA form, the CDR3 reads TGTGCCAGTAGTATAGCCCGAGCGAACACCGGGGAGCTGTTTTTT. It translates to CASSIARANTGELFF.

At least ten counts were recorded for this clonotype. This chain uses TRBV28 with TRBJ1-6; D might be TRBD1 (6 bases). The germline gives CDR1 MDHEN, CDR2 SYDVKM. V was trimmed by 3 bases and J by 10 bases, leaving 13 bases between them. The CDR3 extends over 14 amino acids. CDR3 amino acids: CASSFRQGHSPLHF. The CDR3 nucleotides are TGTGCCAGCAGTTTTAGGCAGGGGCACTCACCCCTCCACTTT.

Many counts were recorded for this clonotype. V usage is TRBV5-5 and J usage is TRBJ1-1; D is perhaps TRBD1 (5 bases). The CDR3 contains 13 residues. Trimming removed 3 bases at V and 7 bases at J, with 13 bases between. The germline V gene has CDR1 SGHKS and CDR2 YYEKEE (reference sequence). The CDR3: CASSSGTLSEAFF. The CDR3 DNA is TGTGCCAGCAGCTCCGGGACCCTGAGTGAAGCTTTCTTT.

There are many counts of this clonotype. The chain uses TRBV6-2 or TRBV6-3 and TRBJ2-5, with TRBD2 as a possible D gene (5 bases). CDR3 length: 13 residues. V lost 3 bases, J lost 10 bases, and 15 bases lay in between. Germline V gene data show CDR1 as MNHEY and CDR2 as SVGEGT. For the CDR3, the DNA is TGTGCCAGCAGTTATACGCTCCCTCGGGACCAGTACTTC. Its protein is CASSYTLPRDQYF.

The chain employs TRBV12-3 or TRBV12-4 and TRBJ1-5; 8 nucleotides align to TRBD1. Losses at the gene ends were 3 bases for V and 6 bases for J; bases not matched to a gene: 7. The CDR3 is 15 amino acids. The CDR3 coding sequence is TGTGCCAGCAGTTTCGGGACAGGTGGGATTCAGCCCCAGCATTTT. It translates to CASSFGTGGIQPQHF.

This clonotype was recorded at least ten times. V is TRBV27 and J is TRBJ1-1; no reliable D call. This CDR3 region has 14 residues. CDR1 is MNHEY, CDR2 SMNVEV, per germline (reference sequence). Between the trimmed V and J ends, which lost 3 bases and 0 bases, there was a span of 8 bases. CDR3: CASSFAGMNTEAFF. CDR3 bases: TGTGCCAGCAGTTTTGCTGGCATGAACACTGAAGCTTTCTTT.

Regarding this clonotype: A clone one base away is much larger, so this may be a read error. The V gene is TRBV4-3, the J gene TRBJ2-7, with D perhaps matching TRBD2 (6 bases). CDR3 size: 18 residues. Trimming removed 4 bases from V and 1 base from J, with 23 bases in between. Germline V gene data show CDR1 as LGHNA and CDR2 as YSLEER. Here the CDR3 reads CASSPTGGRDVDSYEQYF. CDR3 coding DNA: TGCGCCAGCAGCCCGACCGGGGGAAGGGACGTTGATTCCTACGAGCAGTACTTC.

This chain connects TRBV6-1 to TRBJ2-5; D unresolved. The germline CDR1 and CDR2 sequences are MNHNS and SASEGT. V was trimmed by 5 bases and J by 2 bases, leaving 12 bases between them. This CDR3 region has 14 residues. CDR3 region: CASSPPHQQETQYF. CDR3 bases: TGTGCCAGCAGTCCGCCACATCAACAAGAGACCCAGTACTTC.